The 4 T cell receptor beta chains below were found in one sample sequenced in a study of OX40 agonist ivuxolimab in advanced cancers. The repertoire was sequenced with immunoSEQ multiplex PCR; TCRdb's copy has only in-frame clones and lacks some. The sample consists of roughly 70,000 clones, 80% to 85% of them appearing once. This material consisted of CD4+ or CD8+ T cells sorted from blood, taken in a trial of the OX40 agonist ivuxolimab. Source of these receptors: an adult with an advanced solid tumor such as melanoma, head and neck, liver or kidney cancer.

The chain has TRBV10-1 and TRBJ2-1; D unclear. This CDR3 contains 14 residues. V dropped 0 bases and J dropped 6 bases, with 9 bases sitting between them. CDR1 and CDR2 from the germline V gene are WNHNN and SYGVQD (reference sequence). CDR3 region: CASSESGQSNEQFF. In DNA form, the CDR3 reads TGCGCCAGCAGTGAGTCAGGCCAGAGCAATGAGCAGTTCTTC.

The V call is TRBV18, the J call TRBJ1-2, with TRBD1 as a possible D gene (5 bases). The CDR3 totals 12 residues. V lost 2 bases, J lost 8 bases, and 9 bases lay in between. Looked up from germline, CDR1 is KGHSH and CDR2 is LQKENI. CDR3 residues: CASSPAGSGYTF. CDR3 DNA sequence: TGTGCCAGCTCACCAGCAGGGAGCGGCTACACCTTC.

The rearrangement links TRBV2 to TRBJ2-1, with 11 nucleotides matching TRBD2. The CDR3 contains 13 residues. With V trimmed by 8 bases and J by 4 bases, 1 base remained unmatched. The germline gives CDR1 SNHLY, CDR2 FYNNEI. CDR3 in amino acids: CASGTSGYNEQFF. Here the CDR3 DNA reads TGTGCCAGCGGGACTAGCGGATACAATGAGCAGTTCTTC. Complete variable domain (other parts from reference TRBV2 and TRBJ2-1): EPEVTQTPSHQVTQMGQEVILRCVPISNHLYFYWYRQILGQKVEFLVSFYNNEISEKSEIFDDQFSVERPDGSNFTLKIRSTKLEDSAMYFCASGTSGYNEQFFGPGTRLTVL.

The gene calls are TRBV30 and TRBJ1-3, with a possible D match to TRBD1 (5 bases). Trimming pared 2 bases from V and 4 bases from J, leaving 12 bases between. Germline CDR1 reads GTSNPN; CDR2 reads SVGIG (reference sequence). The CDR3 covers 14 residues. Written as DNA, the CDR3 is TGTGCCTGGAGTCGCGGCAGGGAGGGAAACACCATATATTTT. Translated, it gives CAWSRGREGNTIYF.